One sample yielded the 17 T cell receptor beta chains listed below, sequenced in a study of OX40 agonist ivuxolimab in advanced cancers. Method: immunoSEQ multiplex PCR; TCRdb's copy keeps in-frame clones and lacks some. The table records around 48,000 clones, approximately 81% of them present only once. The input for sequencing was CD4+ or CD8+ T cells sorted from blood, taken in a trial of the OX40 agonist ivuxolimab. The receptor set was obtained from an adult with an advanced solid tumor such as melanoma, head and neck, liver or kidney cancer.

The CDR3 DNA reads as TGTGCCAGCAAAGAGGGGAACAATCAGCCCCAGCATTTT. It yields the protein CASKEGNNQPQHF. The chain recombines TRBV6-1 with TRBJ1-5; D perhaps matches TRBD1 (5 bases). The CDR3 spans 13 residues. Trimming took off 7 bases at V and 3 bases at J, with 10 bases between the two ends. From germline, CDR1 is MNHNS and CDR2 SASEGT.

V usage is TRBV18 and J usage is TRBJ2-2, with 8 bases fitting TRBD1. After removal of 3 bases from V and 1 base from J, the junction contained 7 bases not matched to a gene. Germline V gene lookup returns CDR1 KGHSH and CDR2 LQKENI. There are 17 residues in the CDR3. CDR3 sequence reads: CASSPYPGTGNTGELFF. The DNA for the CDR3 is TGTGCCAGCTCACCTTACCCCGGGACAGGGAACACCGGGGAGCTGTTTTTT.

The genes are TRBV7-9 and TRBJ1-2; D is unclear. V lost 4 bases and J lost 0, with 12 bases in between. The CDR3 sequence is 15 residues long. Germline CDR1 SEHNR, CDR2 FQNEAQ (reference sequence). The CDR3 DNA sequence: TGTGCCAGCAGCTCCTCCACCTCAGCTAACTATGGCTACACCTTC. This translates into CASSSSTSANYGYTF.

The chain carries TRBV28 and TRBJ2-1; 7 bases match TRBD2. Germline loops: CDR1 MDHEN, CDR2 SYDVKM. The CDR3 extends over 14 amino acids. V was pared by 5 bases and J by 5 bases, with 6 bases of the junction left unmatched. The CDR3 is CASSPRDYNNEQFF. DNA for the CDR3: TGTGCCAGCAGTCCTCGGGACTACAACAATGAGCAGTTCTTC.

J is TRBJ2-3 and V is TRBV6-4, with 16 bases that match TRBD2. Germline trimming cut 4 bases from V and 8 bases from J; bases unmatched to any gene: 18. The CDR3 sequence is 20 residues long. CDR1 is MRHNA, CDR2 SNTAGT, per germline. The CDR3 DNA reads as TGTGCCAGCAGTGTCGCCGGGACTAGCGGGAGGGCCGCGTTTCACAGTACGCAGTATTTT. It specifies CASSVAGTSGRAAFHSTQYF.

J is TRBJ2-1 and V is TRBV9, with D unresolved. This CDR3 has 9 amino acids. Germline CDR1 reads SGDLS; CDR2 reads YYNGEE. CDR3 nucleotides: TGTCCCCTATACAATGAGCAGTTCTTC. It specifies CPLYNEQFF.

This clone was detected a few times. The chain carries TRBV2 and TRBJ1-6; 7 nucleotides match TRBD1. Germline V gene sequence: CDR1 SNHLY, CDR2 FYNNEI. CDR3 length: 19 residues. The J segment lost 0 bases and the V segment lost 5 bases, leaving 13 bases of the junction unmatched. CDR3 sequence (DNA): TGTGCCAGCAGTATGGCGTTCGGACAGGAGAGCTCCTATAATTCACCCCTCCACTTT. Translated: CASSMAFGQESSYNSPLHF.

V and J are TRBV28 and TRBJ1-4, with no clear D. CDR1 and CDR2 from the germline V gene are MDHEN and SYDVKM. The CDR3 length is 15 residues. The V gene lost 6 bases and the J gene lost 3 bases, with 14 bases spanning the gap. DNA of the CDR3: TGTGCCAGCAGCAACGCAGCGGAGGCTAATGAAAAACTGTTTTTT. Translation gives CASSNAAEANEKLFF.

DNA of the CDR3: TGTGCCAGCAGCGTAGGACAGGCCCCCGAGCAGTACTTC. It codes for CASSVGQAPEQYF. V is TRBV9 and J is TRBJ2-7; TRBD1 is a possible D gene (6 bases). From germline, CDR1 is SGDLS and CDR2 YYNGEE. V was shortened by 0 bases and J by 6 bases, with 10 bases between the two germline ends. This CDR3 spans 13 amino acids.

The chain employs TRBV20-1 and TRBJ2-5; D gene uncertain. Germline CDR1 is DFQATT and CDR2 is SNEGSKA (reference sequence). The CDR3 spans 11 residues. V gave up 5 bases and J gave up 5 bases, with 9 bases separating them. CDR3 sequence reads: CSAYSKETQYF. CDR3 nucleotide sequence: TGCAGTGCTTACTCTAAGGAGACCCAGTACTTC.

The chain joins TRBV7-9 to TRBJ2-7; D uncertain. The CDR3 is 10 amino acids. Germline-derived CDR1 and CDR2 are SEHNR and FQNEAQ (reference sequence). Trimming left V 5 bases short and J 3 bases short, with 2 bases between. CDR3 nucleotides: TGTGCCAGCAGCGACTACGAGCAGTACTTC. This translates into CASSDYEQYF.

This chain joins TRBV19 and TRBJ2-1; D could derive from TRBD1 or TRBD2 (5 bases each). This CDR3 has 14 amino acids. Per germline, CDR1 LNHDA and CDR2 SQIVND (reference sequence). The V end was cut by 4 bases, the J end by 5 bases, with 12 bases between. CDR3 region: CASSTRRGDNEQFF. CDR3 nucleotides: TGTGCCAGTAGTACCAGGCGAGGGGACAATGAGCAGTTCTTC.

CDR3 coding DNA: TGTGCCAGCAGCCGCGAGGGGGGGGGCCAGCCCCAGCATTTT. Translating it yields CASSREGGGQPQHF. V gene TRBV11-1 combines with J gene TRBJ1-5; D is possibly TRBD1 (6 bases). Between the trimmed V and J ends, which lost 5 bases and 7 bases, there was a span of 15 bases. This CDR3 region has 14 residues. Germline values: CDR1 SGHAT, CDR2 FQDESV (reference sequence).

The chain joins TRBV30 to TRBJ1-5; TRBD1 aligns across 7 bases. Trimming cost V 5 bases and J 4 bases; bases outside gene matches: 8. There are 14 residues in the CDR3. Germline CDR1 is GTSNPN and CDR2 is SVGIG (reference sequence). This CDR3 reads CAWAGQARNQPQHF. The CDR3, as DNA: TGTGCCTGGGCCGGACAGGCAAGGAATCAGCCCCAGCATTTT.

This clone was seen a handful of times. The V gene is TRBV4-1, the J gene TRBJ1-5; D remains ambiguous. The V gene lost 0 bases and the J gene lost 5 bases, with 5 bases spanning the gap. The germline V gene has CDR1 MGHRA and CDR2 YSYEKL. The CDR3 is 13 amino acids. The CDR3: CASSQDSYQPQHF. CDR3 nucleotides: TGCGCCAGCAGCCAAGATTCTTATCAGCCCCAGCATTTT.

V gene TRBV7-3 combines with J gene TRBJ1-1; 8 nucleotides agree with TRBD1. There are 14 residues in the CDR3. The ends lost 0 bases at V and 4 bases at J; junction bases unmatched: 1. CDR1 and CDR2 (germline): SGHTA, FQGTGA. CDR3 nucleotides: TGTGCCAGCAGCTTAACCAGGGGGCCCACTGAAGCTTTCTTT. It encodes CASSLTRGPTEAFF.

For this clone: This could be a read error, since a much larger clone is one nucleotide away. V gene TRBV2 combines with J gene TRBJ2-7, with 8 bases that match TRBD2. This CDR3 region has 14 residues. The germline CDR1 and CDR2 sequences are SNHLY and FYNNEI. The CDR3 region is CASSPGLAAYGQYF. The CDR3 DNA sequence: TGTGCCAGCAGCCCAGGACTAGCCGCCTACGGGCAGTACTTC.